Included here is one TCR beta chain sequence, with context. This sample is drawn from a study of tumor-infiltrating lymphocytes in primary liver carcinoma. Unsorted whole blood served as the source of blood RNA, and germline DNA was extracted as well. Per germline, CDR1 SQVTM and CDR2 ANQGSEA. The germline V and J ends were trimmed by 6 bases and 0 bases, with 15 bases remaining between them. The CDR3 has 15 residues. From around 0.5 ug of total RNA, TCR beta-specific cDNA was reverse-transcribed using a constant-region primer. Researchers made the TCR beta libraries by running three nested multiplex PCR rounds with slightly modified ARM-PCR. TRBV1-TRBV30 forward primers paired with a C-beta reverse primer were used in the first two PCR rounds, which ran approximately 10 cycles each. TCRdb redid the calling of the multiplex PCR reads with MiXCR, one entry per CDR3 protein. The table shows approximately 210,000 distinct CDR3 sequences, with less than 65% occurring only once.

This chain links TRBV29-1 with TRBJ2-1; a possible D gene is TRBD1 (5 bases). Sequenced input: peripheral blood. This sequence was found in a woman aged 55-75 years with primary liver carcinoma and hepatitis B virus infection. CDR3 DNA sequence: TGCAGCGTGGGGCCTCCTTTCAGCTCCTACAATGAGCAGTTCTTC. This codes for CSVGPPFSSYNEQFF.